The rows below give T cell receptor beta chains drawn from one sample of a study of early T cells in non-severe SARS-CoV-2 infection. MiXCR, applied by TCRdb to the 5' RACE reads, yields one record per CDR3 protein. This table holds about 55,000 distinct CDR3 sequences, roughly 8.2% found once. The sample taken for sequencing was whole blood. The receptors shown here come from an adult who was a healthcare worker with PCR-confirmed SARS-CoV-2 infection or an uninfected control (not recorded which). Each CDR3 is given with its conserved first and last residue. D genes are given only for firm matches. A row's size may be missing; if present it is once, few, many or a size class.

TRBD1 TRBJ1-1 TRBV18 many CASSPTGVRTEAFF TGTGCCAGCTCACCGACAGGGGTTCGGACTGAAGCTTTCTTT
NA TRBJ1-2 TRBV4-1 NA CASSTGPTSGYTF TGCGCCAGCAGCACCGGACCTACATCCGGCTACACCTTC
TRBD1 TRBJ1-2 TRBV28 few CASSLPGTAYGYTF TGTGCCAGCAGTTTACCCGGGACAGCTTATGGCTACACCTTC
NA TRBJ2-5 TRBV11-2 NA CASSLGPGRTGETQYF TGTGCCAGCAGCTTAGGTCCAGGGAGGACTGGAGAGACCCAGTACTTC
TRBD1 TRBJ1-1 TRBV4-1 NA CASSYRQGALNTEAFF TGCGCCAGCAGCTACCGACAGGGGGCCTTGAACACTGAAGCTTTCTTT
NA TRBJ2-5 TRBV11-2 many CASTGLAETQYF TGTGCCAGCACGGGATTGGCTGAGACCCAGTACTTC
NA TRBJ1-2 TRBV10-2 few CASRDHYGYTF TGCGCCAGCAGGGACCACTATGGCTACACCTTC
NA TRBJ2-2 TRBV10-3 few CAISESEGTTRNPNTGELFF TGTGCCATCAGTGAGTCGGAAGGTACCACCCGAAATCCGAACACCGGGGAGCTGTTTTTT
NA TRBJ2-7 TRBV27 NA CASSWRGNSYEQYF TGTGCCAGCAGTTGGAGGGGAAACTCCTACGAGCAGTACTTC
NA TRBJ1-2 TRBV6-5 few CASSPDDRSYGYTF TGTGCCAGCAGTCCAGATGACAGGAGCTATGGCTACACCTTC
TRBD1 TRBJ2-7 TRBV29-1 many CSVVERDRAYEQYF TGCAGCGTCGTTGAGAGAGACAGGGCCTACGAGCAGTACTTC
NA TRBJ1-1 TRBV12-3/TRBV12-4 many CASSFTGDTEAFF TGTGCCAGCAGTTTCACCGGGGACACTGAAGCTTTCTTT
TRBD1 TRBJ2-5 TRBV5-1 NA CASSVGQTEETQYF TGCGCCAGCAGCGTGGGACAGACAGAAGAGACCCAGTACTTC
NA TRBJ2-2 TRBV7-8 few CASSPRGLVELFF TGTGCCAGCAGCCCCCGCGGGTTGGTGGAGCTGTTTTTT
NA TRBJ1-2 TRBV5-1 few CASSPDEIYGYTF TGCGCCAGCAGTCCCGACGAGATCTATGGCTACACCTTC
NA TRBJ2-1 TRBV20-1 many CSAMRTQQFF TGCAGTGCTATGCGAACTCAGCAGTTCTTC
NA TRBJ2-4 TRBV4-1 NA CASSQKGKGDIQYF TGCGCCAGCAGCCAAAAAGGGAAGGGAGACATTCAGTACTTC
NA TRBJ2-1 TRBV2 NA CASSALISKDEQFF TGTGCCAGCAGTGCCTTAATCAGTAAGGATGAGCAGTTCTTC
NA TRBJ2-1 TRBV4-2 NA CASSQARGAVNEQFF TGTGCCAGCAGCCAAGCTAGGGGGGCGGTCAATGAGCAGTTCTTC
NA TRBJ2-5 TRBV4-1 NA CASSQGAFGRWGETQYF TGCGCCAGCAGCCAAGGGGCCTTCGGGCGGTGGGGTGAGACCCAGTACTTC
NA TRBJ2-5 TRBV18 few CASSPPLAAGETQYF TGTGCCAGCTCACCACCGTTGGCGGCAGGCGAGACCCAGTACTTC
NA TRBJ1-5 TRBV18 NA CASSQGTSQPQHF TGTGCCAGCTCACAAGGGACCAGTCAGCCCCAGCATTTT
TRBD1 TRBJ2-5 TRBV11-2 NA CASSLGAGTEVKETQYF TGTGCCAGCAGCTTAGGAGCCGGGACAGAGGTAAAGGAGACCCAGTACTTC
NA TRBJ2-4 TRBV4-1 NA CASSQGLSGIQYF TGCGCCAGCAGCCAAGGCCTGTCAGGCATTCAGTACTTC
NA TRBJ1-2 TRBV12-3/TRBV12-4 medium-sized CASRPTSHYGYTF TGTGCCAGCAGGCCCACATCCCACTATGGCTACACCTTC
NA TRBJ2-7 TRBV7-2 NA CASTPLGRAGRSYEQYF TGTGCCAGCACCCCCCTCGGCAGGGCGGGGCGCTCCTACGAGCAGTACTTC
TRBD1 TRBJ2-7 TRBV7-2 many CASSLPGGYEQYF TGTGCCAGCAGCCTCCCAGGGGGATACGAGCAGTACTTC